The clone carrying this T cell receptor beta chain has more than one count but fewer than ten. Its antigen is still unknown. This sample is part of a study of beta chain features in type 1 diabetes. Whole-study findings and limits: Shortening of TCRB CDR3s, moderate but significant, appeared in all four CD4+ subsets of Type 1 diabetes patients. More deletions and fewer insertions at VDJ junctions were found in patients with type 1 diabetes.

cDNA synthesis used the whole RNA isolate, giving expressed TCRB sequences. The table came from immunoSEQ multiplex PCR; TCRdb's copy has only in-frame clones and leaves some out. The sample has around 250,000 clones; roughly an eighth are singletons. The specimen was naive CD4+ T cells from blood. The TCR sequence derives from a man younger than 40 with type 1 diabetes.

The CDR3 DNA is TGTGCCAGCAGCCCGACGACAGGGCGGAACTATGGCTACACCTTC. Its protein is CASSPTTGRNYGYTF. The J gene is TRBJ1-2, the V gene TRBV7-2; 7 bases map to TRBD1. The length of the CDR3 is 15 residues. The germline CDR1 and CDR2 sequences are SGHTA and FQGNSA. Trimming took 5 bases from V and 2 from J; bases not matched to a gene: 8.